Below, one T cell receptor (beta chain) is given with its context. Sequencing was performed with immunoSEQ multiplex PCR; in TCRdb, only in-frame clones are kept and a portion is missing. This sample yields about 52,000 clones, of which 86% are seen a single time; roughly 25% belongs to the top ten. The sample is drawn from a study of blood T cell repertoires in COVID-19. Study details: From T cells, B-cell-depleted T cells, or PBMCs came the material, which was cDNA or gDNA.

The V gene's germline CDR1 is GTSNPN and CDR2 SVGIG (reference sequence). After removal of 1 base from V and 7 bases from J, the junction contained 9 bases not matched to a gene. This CDR3 contains 14 residues. The V call is TRBV30, the J call TRBJ1-2; TRBD1 agrees at 7 bases. The sample was peripheral blood. This clonotype was sampled from a woman of 80 years or more with acute or convalescent COVID-19. The CDR3 bases are TGTGCCTGGAGTGCACAGGGGTATCTGAGTGGCTACACCTTC. It codes for CAWSAQGYLSGYTF.